The TCR beta chain under discussion was sequenced for a study of blood T cell repertoires in COVID-19. Study-wide background: The analysed material was cDNA or gDNA that came from T cells, B-cell-depleted T cells, or PBMCs.

Per the authors' pipeline: By means of reference gene primer amplification, nucleated cell counts were estimated. Assay used: immunoSEQ multiplex PCR; TCRdb lists only in-frame clones, some missing. V and J calls plus clone size are reproduced from that table; the DNA served to infer D and trimming. The sample lists 19,000 or so clones; roughly 90% were seen once. After removal of 6 bases from V and 2 bases from J, the junction contained 4 bases not matched to a gene. CDR1 LGHNT and CDR2 FRNRAP come from the germline V gene. The CDR3 is made up of 15 amino acids. The sequence derives from a man in his 70s with active COVID-19. Sequencing was done on a sample of peripheral blood. This chain links TRBV12-5 with TRBJ2-3; 11 nucleotides match TRBD2. The CDR3 region has the DNA TGTGCTAGTGGGCGACTAGCGGGGAACACAGATACGCAGTATTTT. Translation gives CASGRLAGNTDTQYF.